The entry below describes one T cell receptor (beta chain). This entry comes from a study of blood T cell repertoires in COVID-19. Study background: Some COVID-19 samples were acute and others convalescent; all came from the United States, Italy and Spain. T cells, B-cell-depleted T cells, or PBMCs provided the cDNA or gDNA that served as material.

The junction had 9 bases not matched to a gene; V was cut back by 3 bases and J by 4 bases. This CDR3 spans 18 amino acids. Germline CDR1 is SQVTM and CDR2 is ANQGSEA. Clones were sequenced by immunoSEQ multiplex PCR, and TCRdb holds only the in-frame ones, with some missing. The sample yields 70,000 or so clones, roughly three quarters seen once. Sequencing used peripheral blood. This chain links TRBV29-1 with TRBJ2-2, with 15 nucleotides matching TRBD2. The receptor was isolated from a man between 60 and 75 years old with acute or convalescent COVID-19. CDR3 sequence reads: CSVDKGLAGGRATGELFF. CDR3 nucleotides: TGCAGCGTTGATAAGGGACTAGCGGGGGGCCGGGCCACCGGGGAGCTGTTTTTT.